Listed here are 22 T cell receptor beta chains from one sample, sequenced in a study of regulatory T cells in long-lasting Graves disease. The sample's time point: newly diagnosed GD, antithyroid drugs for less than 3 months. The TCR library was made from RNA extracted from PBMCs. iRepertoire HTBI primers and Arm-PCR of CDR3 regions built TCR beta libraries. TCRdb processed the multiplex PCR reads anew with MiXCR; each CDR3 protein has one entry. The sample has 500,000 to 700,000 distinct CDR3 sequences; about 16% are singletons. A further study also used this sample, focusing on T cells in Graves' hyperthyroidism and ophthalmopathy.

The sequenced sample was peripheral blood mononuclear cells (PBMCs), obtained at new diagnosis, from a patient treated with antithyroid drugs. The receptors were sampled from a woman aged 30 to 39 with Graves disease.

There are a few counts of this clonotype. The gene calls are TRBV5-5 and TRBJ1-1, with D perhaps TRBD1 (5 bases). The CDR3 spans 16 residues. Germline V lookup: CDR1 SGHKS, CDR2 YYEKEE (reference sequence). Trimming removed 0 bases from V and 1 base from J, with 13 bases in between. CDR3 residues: CASSLALGTRNTEAFF. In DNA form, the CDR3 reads TGTGCCAGCAGCTTGGCCCTCGGGACCCGGAACACTGAAGCTTTCTTT.

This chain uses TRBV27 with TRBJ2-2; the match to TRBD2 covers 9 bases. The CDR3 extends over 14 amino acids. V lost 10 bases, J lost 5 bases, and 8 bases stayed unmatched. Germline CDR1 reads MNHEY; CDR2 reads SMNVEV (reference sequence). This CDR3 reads CATTRGRETGELFF. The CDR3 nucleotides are TGTGCCACCACCCGCGGGAGGGAAACCGGGGAGCTGTTTTTT.

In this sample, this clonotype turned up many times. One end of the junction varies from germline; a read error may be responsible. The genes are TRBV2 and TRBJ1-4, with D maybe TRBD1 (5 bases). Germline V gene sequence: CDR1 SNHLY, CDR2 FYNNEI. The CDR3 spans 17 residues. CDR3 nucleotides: TGTGCCAGCAGGGAAGGAGGGACCGCCGTTGCTAATGAAAAACTGTTTTTT. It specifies CASREGGTAVANEKLFF.

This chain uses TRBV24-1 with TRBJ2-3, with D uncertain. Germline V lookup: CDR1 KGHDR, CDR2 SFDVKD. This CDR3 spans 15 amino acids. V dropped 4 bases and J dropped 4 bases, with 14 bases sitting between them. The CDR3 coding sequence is TGTGCCACCAGTGACCCCCTCTTGGATGCAGATACGCAGTATTTT. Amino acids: CATSDPLLDADTQYF.

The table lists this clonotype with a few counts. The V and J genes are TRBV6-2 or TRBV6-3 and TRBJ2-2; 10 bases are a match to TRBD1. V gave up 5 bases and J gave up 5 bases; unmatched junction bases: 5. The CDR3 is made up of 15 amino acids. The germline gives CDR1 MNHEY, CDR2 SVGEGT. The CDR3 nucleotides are TGTGCCAGCAGTACCCAGGACAGGGGGACCGGGGAGCTGTTTTTT. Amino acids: CASSTQDRGTGELFF.

The CDR3 is CAWTSVPYGYTF. CDR3 sequence (DNA): TGTGCCTGGACCTCAGTCCCCTATGGCTACACCTTC. This chain uses TRBV30 with TRBJ1-2; no reliable D call. This CDR3 has 12 residues. Deletions cut 4 bases from V and 4 bases from J, with 10 bases between. Germline V CDR1 and CDR2: GTSNPN, SVGIG (reference sequence). The variable domain in full, with the rest retrieved from reference TRBV30 and TRBJ1-2, is SQTIHQWPATLVQPVGSPLSLECTVEGTSNPNLYWYRQAAGRGLQLLFYSVGIGQISSEVPQNLSASRPQDRQFILSSKKLLLSDSGFYLCAWTSVPYGYTFGSGTRLTVV.

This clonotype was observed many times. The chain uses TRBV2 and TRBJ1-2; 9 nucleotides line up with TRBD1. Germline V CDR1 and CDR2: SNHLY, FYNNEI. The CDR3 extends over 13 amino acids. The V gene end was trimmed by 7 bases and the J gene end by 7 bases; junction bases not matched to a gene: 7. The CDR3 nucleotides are TGTGCCAGCACCCGAACAGGGGGCTCTGGCTACACCTTC. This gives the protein CASTRTGGSGYTF.

CDR3 sequence: CASSGTYEQFF. As DNA, the CDR3 is TGCGCCAGTAGCGGGACATATGAGCAGTTCTTC. This chain links TRBV5-1 with TRBJ2-1; 8 nucleotides line up with TRBD2. Trimming took 8 bases from V and 8 from J; bases not matched to a gene: 3. The CDR3 consists of 11 residues. Germline CDR1 and CDR2: SGHRS and YFSETQ.

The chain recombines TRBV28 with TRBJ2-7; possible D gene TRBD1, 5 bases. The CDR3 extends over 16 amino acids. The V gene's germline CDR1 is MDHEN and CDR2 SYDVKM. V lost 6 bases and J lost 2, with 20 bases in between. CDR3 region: CASRQPDSLHPYEQYF. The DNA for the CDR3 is TGTGCCAGCAGACAACCAGACAGCCTCCACCCCTACGAGCAGTACTTC.

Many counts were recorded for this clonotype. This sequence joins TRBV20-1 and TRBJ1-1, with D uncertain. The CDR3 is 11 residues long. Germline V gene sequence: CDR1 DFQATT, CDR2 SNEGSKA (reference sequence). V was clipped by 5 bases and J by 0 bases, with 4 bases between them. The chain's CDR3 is CSAQMNTEAFF. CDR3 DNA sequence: TGCAGTGCTCAAATGAACACTGAAGCTTTCTTT.

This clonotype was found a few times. CDR3 in DNA: TGTGCCGGAGGGGAGCTCCGGGGCTACACCTTC. It yields the protein CAGGELRGYTF. V usage is TRBV30 and J usage is TRBJ1-2; possibly TRBD1 for D (5 bases). In germline, CDR1 is GTSNPN, CDR2 SVGIG (reference sequence). The CDR3 is 11 residues long. V was trimmed by 8 bases and J by 8 bases, leaving 15 bases between them.

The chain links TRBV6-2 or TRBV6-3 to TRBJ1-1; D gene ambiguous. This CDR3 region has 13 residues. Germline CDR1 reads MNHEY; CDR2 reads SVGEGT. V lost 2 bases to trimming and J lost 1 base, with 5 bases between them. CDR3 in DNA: TGTGCCAGCAGTTACCTAGAGAACACTGAAGCTTTCTTT. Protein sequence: CASSYLENTEAFF.

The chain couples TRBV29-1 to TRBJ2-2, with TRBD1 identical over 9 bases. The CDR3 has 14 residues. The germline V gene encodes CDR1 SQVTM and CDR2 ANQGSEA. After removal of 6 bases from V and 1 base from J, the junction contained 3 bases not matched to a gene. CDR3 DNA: TGCAGCGTGTACAGGGGGCTGAACACCGGGGAGCTGTTTTTT. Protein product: CSVYRGLNTGELFF.

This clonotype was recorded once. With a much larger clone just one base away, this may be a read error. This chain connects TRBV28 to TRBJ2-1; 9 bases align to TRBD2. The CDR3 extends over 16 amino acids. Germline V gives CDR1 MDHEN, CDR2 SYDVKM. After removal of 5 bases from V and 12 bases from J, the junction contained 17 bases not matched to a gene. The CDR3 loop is CASSPRGTSLYDGQFF. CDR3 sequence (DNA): TGTGCCAGCAGTCCCCGGGGGACTAGCTTATACGATGGGCAGTTCTTC.

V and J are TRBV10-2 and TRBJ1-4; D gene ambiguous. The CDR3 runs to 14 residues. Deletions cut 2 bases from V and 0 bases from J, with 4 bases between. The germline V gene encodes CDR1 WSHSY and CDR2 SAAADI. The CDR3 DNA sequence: TGCGCCAGCAGTGAGGGGGCAACTAATGAAAAACTGTTTTTT. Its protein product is CASSEGATNEKLFF.

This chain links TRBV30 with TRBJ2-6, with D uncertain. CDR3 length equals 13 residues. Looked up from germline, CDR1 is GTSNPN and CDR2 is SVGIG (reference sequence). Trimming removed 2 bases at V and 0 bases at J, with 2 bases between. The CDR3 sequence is CAWSNSGANVLTF. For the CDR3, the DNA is TGTGCCTGGAGTAACTCTGGGGCCAACGTCCTGACTTTC.

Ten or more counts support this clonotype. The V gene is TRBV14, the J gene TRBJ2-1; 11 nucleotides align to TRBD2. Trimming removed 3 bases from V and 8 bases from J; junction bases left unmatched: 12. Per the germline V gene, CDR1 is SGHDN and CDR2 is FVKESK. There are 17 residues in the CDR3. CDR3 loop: CASSHPPVLAGADEQFF. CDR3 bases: TGTGCCAGCAGCCATCCTCCGGTACTAGCGGGAGCGGATGAGCAGTTCTTC.

In nucleotides, the CDR3 is TGTGCCAGCAACGAGGGCAGGGTGAACTACGAGCAGTACTTC. Translating gives CASNEGRVNYEQYF. The chain recombines TRBV2 with TRBJ2-7; D tentatively fits TRBD1 or TRBD2 (5 bases each). The CDR3 spans 14 residues. Trimming removed 7 bases at V and 3 bases at J, with 16 bases between. The germline gives CDR1 SNHLY, CDR2 FYNNEI.

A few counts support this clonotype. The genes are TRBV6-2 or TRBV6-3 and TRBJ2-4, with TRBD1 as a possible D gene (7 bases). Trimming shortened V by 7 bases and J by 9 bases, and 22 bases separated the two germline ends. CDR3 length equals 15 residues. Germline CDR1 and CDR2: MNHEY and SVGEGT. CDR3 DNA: TGTGCCAGCATTACCCCGACAGGGAGGACGGGCATTCAGTACTTC. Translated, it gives CASITPTGRTGIQYF.

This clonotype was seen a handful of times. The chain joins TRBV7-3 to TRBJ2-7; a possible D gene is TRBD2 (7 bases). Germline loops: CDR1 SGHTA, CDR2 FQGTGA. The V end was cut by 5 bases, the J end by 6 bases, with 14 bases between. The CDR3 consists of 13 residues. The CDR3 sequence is CASSHWGGGEQYF. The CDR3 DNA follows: TGTGCCAGCAGCCATTGGGGGGGCGGCGAGCAGTACTTC.

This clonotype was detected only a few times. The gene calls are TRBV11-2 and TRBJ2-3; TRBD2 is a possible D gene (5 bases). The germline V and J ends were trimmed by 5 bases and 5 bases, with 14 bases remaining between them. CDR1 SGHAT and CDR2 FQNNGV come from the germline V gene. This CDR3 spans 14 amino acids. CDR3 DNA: TGTGCCAGCAGCCATAGCGCCGCGGGAGATACGCAGTATTTT. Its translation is CASSHSAAGDTQYF.

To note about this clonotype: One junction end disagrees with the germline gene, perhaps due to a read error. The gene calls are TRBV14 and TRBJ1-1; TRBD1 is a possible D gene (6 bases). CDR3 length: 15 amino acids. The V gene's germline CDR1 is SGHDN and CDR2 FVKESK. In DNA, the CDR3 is TGTGCCGGCAGCACCCGACCTCCAGGGGACACTGAAGCTTTCTTT. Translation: CAGSTRPPGDTEAFF.